This is a list of T cell receptor beta chains from one sample in a study of blood T cell repertoires in COVID-19. TCRdb keeps only in-frame clones here, not all; method: immunoSEQ multiplex PCR. The sample has about 460,000 clones, approximately 91% seen once; the top ten hold under 9.5%. The material sequenced was PBMCs or T cells enriched from blood (not recorded which). The receptors shown here come from a woman between 55 and 75 years old who had recovered from COVID-19. CDR3s include the opening cysteine and the closing phenylalanine or tryptophan. Each record gives: V gene, CDR3 length, D gene, clone size, J gene, CDR3 DNA, CDR3 protein. A D gene is named only where the DNA matches it firmly. The size entry is marked missing in some rows and otherwise reads once, few, many or a size class.

V: TRBV19; length: 16; D: TRBD1; size: -; J: TRBJ1-1; DNA: TGTGCCAGTAGTATAGGGGACAGGGGTCGGAACACTGAAGCTTTCTTT; CDR3: CASSIGDRGRNTEAFF
V: TRBV2; length: 14; D: TRBD2; size: -; J: TRBJ2-3; DNA: TGTGCCAGCAGCGGGGGGGCGGCCTCATATACGCAGTATTTT; CDR3: CASSGGAASYTQYF
V: TRBV10-3; length: 14; D: TRBD1; size: -; J: TRBJ1-6; DNA: TGTGCCATCAGTGAGGGGACAGGCAATTCACCCCTCCACTTT; CDR3: CAISEGTGNSPLHF
V: TRBV6-2/TRBV6-3; length: 16; D: TRBD1; size: -; J: TRBJ1-5; DNA: TGTGCCAGCAGTTACAAACAGGGGATTAGCAATCAGCCCCAGCATTTT; CDR3: CASSYKQGISNQPQHF
V: TRBV6-6; length: 16; D: -; size: few; J: TRBJ1-4; DNA: TGTGCCAGCAGTTACTCAATCCAGGTTAACAATGAAAAACTGTTTTTT; CDR3: CASSYSIQVNNEKLFF
V: TRBV29-1; length: 14; D: TRBD2; size: -; J: TRBJ2-3; DNA: TGCAGCGTTGAAGGGGGGACTAGCGGAGATACGCAGTATTTT; CDR3: CSVEGGTSGDTQYF
V: TRBV7-7; length: 15; D: TRBD2; size: -; J: TRBJ2-7; DNA: TGTGCTAGCAGCCGGAATATACTAGCGGGGGACGAGCAGTACTTC; CDR3: CASSRNILAGDEQYF
V: TRBV6-5; length: 14; D: -; size: -; J: TRBJ1-4; DNA: TGTGCCAGCAGTTACGGCAGGGGTAATGAAAAACTGTTTTTT; CDR3: CASSYGRGNEKLFF
V: TRBV19; length: 13; D: TRBD2; size: -; J: TRBJ2-2; DNA: TGTGCCGCGGGGGATCAGAACACCGGGGAGCTGTTTTTT; CDR3: CAAGDQNTGELFF
V: TRBV15; length: 13; D: -; size: -; J: TRBJ1-2; DNA: TGTGCCACCAGCCCGGACAGAAACTATGGCTACACCTTC; CDR3: CATSPDRNYGYTF
V: TRBV5-1; length: 14; D: -; size: -; J: TRBJ2-5; DNA: TGCGCCAGCAGCCTACAGGGATCCCAAGAGACCCAGTACTTC; CDR3: CASSLQGSQETQYF
V: TRBV6-5; length: 14; D: TRBD1; size: -; J: TRBJ1-2; DNA: TGTGCCAGCAGTTACGGACAGGGTGACTATGGCTACACCTTC; CDR3: CASSYGQGDYGYTF
V: TRBV2; length: 15; D: TRBD1; size: -; J: TRBJ1-6; DNA: TGTGCCAGCAGAAGGGAGGGACAGGGTATCTCACCCCTCCACTTT; CDR3: CASRREGQGISPLHF
V: TRBV4-1; length: 16; D: -; size: -; J: TRBJ1-3; DNA: TGCGCCAGCAGCCACCTAGGACAGCGCTCTGGAAACACCATATATTTT; CDR3: CASSHLGQRSGNTIYF
V: TRBV5-8; length: 14; D: -; size: few; J: TRBJ1-4; DNA: TGTGCCAGCAGCCCCCGCGGTCGGAATGAAAAACTGTTTTTT; CDR3: CASSPRGRNEKLFF
V: TRBV3-1/TRBV3-2; length: 15; D: TRBD2; size: -; J: TRBJ2-7; DNA: TGTGCCAGCAGAAAACTAGCGCCAAGCTCCTACGAGCAGTACTTC; CDR3: CASRKLAPSSYEQYF
V: TRBV3-1/TRBV3-2; length: 12; D: TRBD1; size: -; J: TRBJ1-1; DNA: TGTGCCAGCAGCGCCCCAGGGGGCTGGGCTTTCTTT; CDR3: CASSAPGGWAFF
V: TRBV29-1; length: 11; D: -; size: -; J: TRBJ1-2; DNA: TGCAGCGTTGCAGGGGTGGGTGGCGACACCTTC; CDR3: CSVAGVGGDTF
V: TRBV5-1; length: 14; D: TRBD1; size: -; J: TRBJ2-7; DNA: TGCGCCAGCAGCCTACAGGGGTTAATCGGCGAGCAGTACTTC; CDR3: CASSLQGLIGEQYF
V: TRBV11-2; length: 14; D: TRBD2; size: -; J: TRBJ2-5; DNA: TGTGCCAGCAGCCCCCCCGGGACTAGCGGGGGACGGTACTTC; CDR3: CASSPPGTSGGRYF
V: TRBV10-3; length: 13; D: -; size: -; J: TRBJ2-3; DNA: TGTGCCATCAGTGAGTCACAGGAAGGAACGCAGTATTTT; CDR3: CAISESQEGTQYF
V: TRBV4-1; length: 17; D: -; size: -; J: TRBJ2-1; DNA: TGCGCCAGCAGCCAAGTGTTCGGTGGTGCAGGGCGCAATGAGCAGTTCTTC; CDR3: CASSQVFGGAGRNEQFF
V: TRBV11-2; length: 16; D: -; size: -; J: TRBJ1-3; DNA: TGTGCCAGCAGCGACGTGGTTTTGGGGGGTGAAAACACCATATATTTT; CDR3: CASSDVVLGGENTIYF
V: TRBV9; length: 14; D: -; size: once; J: TRBJ1-1; DNA: TGTGCCAGCAGCGTACAGGACGCGGGCACTGAAGCTTTCTTT; CDR3: CASSVQDAGTEAFF
V: TRBV19; length: 14; D: -; size: -; J: TRBJ1-2; DNA: TGTGCCAGTAGTAATCCATCGGGTAACTATGGCTACACCTTC; CDR3: CASSNPSGNYGYTF
V: TRBV7-8; length: 14; D: TRBD1; size: -; J: TRBJ1-3; DNA: TGTGCCAGCAGGATGACAGGGGCAGGAAACACCATATATTTT; CDR3: CASRMTGAGNTIYF
V: TRBV6-6; length: 16; D: -; size: -; J: TRBJ1-5; DNA: TGTGCCAGCAGTTACGCTACGCGGTATAGCAATCAGCCCCAGCATTTT; CDR3: CASSYATRYSNQPQHF
V: TRBV5-1; length: 18; D: TRBD2; size: -; J: TRBJ2-1; DNA: TGCGCCAGCAGCTTGGCCAAGGGACTAGCGGGGGGGCTTATTGAGCAGTTCTTC; CDR3: CASSLAKGLAGGLIEQFF
V: TRBV2; length: 14; D: -; size: -; J: TRBJ1-2; DNA: TGTGCCAGCAGTGGGGGCAGGGCTCGCTATGGCTACACCTTC; CDR3: CASSGGRARYGYTF
V: TRBV9; length: 15; D: -; size: -; J: TRBJ2-1; DNA: TGTGCCAGCAGCGTATCGGGACTCTCCTACAATGAGCAGTTCTTC; CDR3: CASSVSGLSYNEQFF
V: TRBV3-1/TRBV3-2; length: 12; D: -; size: -; J: TRBJ1-1; DNA: TGTGCCAGCAGCCTAAAGGCGGGACAAGCTTTCTTT; CDR3: CASSLKAGQAFF
V: TRBV5-6; length: 14; D: TRBD1; size: -; J: TRBJ1-3; DNA: TGTGCCAGCAGCTTGGGGGACAGGGGAAACACCATATATTTT; CDR3: CASSLGDRGNTIYF
V: TRBV6-1; length: 18; D: TRBD2; size: -; J: TRBJ2-1; DNA: TGTGCCAGCAGTGAAGCATTACTAGCGGGGGGGCTGGTTAATGAGCAGTTCTTC; CDR3: CASSEALLAGGLVNEQFF
V: TRBV18; length: 15; D: -; size: few; J: TRBJ1-6; DNA: TGTGCCAGCTCACCAGGGCTGGGCAATAATTCACCCCTCCACTTT; CDR3: CASSPGLGNNSPLHF
V: TRBV25-1; length: 15; D: TRBD2; size: -; J: TRBJ2-2; DNA: TGTGCCAGCAGTGCGACTAGCGGGGCCCTGACGGAGCTGTTTTTT; CDR3: CASSATSGALTELFF
V: TRBV12-3/TRBV12-4; length: 11; D: -; size: -; J: TRBJ1-1; DNA: TGTGCCAGCAGTTTCGACACTGAAGCTTTCTTT; CDR3: CASSFDTEAFF
V: TRBV20-1; length: 13; D: TRBD1; size: -; J: TRBJ2-7; DNA: TGCAGTGCTAGTACAGGGGGCTCCTACGAGCAGTACTTC; CDR3: CSASTGGSYEQYF
V: TRBV5-8; length: 11; D: -; size: -; J: TRBJ1-4; DNA: TGTGCCAGCAGCCCGAATGAAAAACTGTTTTTT; CDR3: CASSPNEKLFF
V: TRBV2; length: 15; D: TRBD1; size: -; J: TRBJ1-5; DNA: TGTGCCAGCACCAGGACAGGGGTTAGCAATCAGCCCCAGCATTTT; CDR3: CASTRTGVSNQPQHF
V: TRBV10-2; length: 14; D: -; size: -; J: TRBJ1-4; DNA: TGCGCCAGCAGTGAGCAAAGGACAGCAGAAAAACTGTTTTTT; CDR3: CASSEQRTAEKLFF
V: TRBV11-2; length: 14; D: -; size: -; J: TRBJ1-1; DNA: TGTGCCAGCCGGGCCCCCCTGGCGGGCACTGAAGCTTTCTTT; CDR3: CASRAPLAGTEAFF
V: TRBV7-8; length: 14; D: -; size: -; J: TRBJ1-6; DNA: TGTGCCAGCAGCTTATCCCTAAGAAATTCACCCCTCCACTTT; CDR3: CASSLSLRNSPLHF
V: TRBV28; length: 13; D: -; size: -; J: TRBJ1-5; DNA: TGTGCCAGCAGTTTATCAGGGTATCAGCCCCAGCATTTT; CDR3: CASSLSGYQPQHF